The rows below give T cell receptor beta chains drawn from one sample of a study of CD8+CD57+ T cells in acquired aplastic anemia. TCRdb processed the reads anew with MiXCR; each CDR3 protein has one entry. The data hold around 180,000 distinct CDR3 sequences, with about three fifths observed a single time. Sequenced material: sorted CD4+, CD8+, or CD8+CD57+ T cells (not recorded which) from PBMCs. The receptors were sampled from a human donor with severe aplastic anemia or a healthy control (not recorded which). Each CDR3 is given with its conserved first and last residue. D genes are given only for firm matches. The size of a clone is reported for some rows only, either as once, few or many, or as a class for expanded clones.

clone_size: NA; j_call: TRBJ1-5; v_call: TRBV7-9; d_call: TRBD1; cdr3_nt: TGTGCCAGCAGCCCCGGGACAGATCAGCCCCAGCATTTT; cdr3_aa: CASSPGTDQPQHF
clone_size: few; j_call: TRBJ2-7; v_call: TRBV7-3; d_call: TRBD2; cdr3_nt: TGTGCCAGCAGCTTAGACGGACGGGAGGGGCCCTACGAGCAGTACTTC; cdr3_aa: CASSLDGREGPYEQYF
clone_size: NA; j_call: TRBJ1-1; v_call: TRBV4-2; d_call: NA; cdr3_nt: TGTGCCAGCAGCCAAGATTTCGTGGTACGCACTGAAGCTTTCTTT; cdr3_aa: CASSQDFVVRTEAFF
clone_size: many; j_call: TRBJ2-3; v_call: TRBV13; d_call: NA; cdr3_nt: TGTGCCAGCAGCCGGGCCTCTACTAGCACAGATACGCAGTATTTT; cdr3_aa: CASSRASTSTDTQYF
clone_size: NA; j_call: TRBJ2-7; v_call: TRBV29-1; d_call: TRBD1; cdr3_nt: TGCAGCGTCACGACAGGGATTTCCTACGAGCAGTACTTC; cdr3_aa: CSVTTGISYEQYF
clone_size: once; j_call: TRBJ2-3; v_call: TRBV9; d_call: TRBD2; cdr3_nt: TGTGCCAGCAGCGTAGCTACGGGACTAGCGGGAGTCTCAGATACGCAGTATTTT; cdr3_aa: CASSVATGLAGVSDTQYF
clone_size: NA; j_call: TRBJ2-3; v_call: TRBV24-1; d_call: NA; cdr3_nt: TGTGCCACCAGTGATGGGGGCCTAGCGGCTAGCACAGATACGCAGTATTTT; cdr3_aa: CATSDGGLAASTDTQYF
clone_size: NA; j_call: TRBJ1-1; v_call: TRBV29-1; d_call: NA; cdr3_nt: TGCAGCGTGGGGCAAGGCACTGAAGCTTTCTTT; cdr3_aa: CSVGQGTEAFF
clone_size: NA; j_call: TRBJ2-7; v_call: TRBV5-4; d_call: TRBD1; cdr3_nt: TGTGCCAGCAGCCGGGACAGGGCCTACGAGCAGTACTTC; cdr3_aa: CASSRDRAYEQYF
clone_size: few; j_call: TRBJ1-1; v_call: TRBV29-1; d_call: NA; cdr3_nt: TGCAGCTCGACGCAGGGGAACACTGAAGCTTTCTTT; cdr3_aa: CSSTQGNTEAFF
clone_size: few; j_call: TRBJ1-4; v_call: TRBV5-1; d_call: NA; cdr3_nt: TGCGCCAGCAGCTTCGGAGGAGAGAGCGAAAAACTGTTTTTT; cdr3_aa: CASSFGGESEKLFF
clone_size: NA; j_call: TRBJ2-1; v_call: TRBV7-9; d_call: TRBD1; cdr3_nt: TGTGCCAGCAGACGACAGGGGGCGTACAATGAGCAGTTCTTC; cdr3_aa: CASRRQGAYNEQFF
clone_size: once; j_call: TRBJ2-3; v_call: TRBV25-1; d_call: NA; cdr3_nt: TGTGCCTCTTCCCCGGGGCTTTTTAGCACAGATACGCAGTATTTT; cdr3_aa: CASSPGLFSTDTQYF
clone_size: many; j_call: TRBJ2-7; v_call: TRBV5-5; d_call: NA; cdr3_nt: TGTGCCAGCAGCCCAGGACAGGACTACTACGAGCAGTACTTC; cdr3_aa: CASSPGQDYYEQYF
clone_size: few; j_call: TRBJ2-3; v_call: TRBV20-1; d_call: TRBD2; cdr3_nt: TGCAGTGCTAGAGACCAGGGACTAGCCGCGCAGTATTTT; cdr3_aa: CSARDQGLAAQYF
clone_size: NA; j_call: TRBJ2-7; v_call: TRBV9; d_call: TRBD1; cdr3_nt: TGTGCCAGCAGCGTAGGAACAGGGGTTGGCTACGAGCAGTACTTC; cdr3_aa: CASSVGTGVGYEQYF
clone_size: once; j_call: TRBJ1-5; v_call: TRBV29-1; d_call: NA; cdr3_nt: TGCAGCGTGGTGGATCAGCCCCAGCATTTT; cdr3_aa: CSVVDQPQHF
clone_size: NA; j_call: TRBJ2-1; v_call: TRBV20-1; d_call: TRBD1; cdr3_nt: TGCAGTGCTGATGGACAGGGTAAATATGAGCAGTTCTTC; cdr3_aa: CSADGQGKYEQFF
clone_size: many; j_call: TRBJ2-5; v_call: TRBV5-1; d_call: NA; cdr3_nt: TGCGCCAGCAGCGCGAAGATCTCAGGGGGGACGCGGGAGACCCAGTACTTC; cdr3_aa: CASSAKISGGTRETQYF
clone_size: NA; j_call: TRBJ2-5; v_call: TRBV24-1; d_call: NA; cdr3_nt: TGTGCCACCAGTGCTCGGCAGGCGCAAGAGACCCAGTACTTC; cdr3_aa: CATSARQAQETQYF
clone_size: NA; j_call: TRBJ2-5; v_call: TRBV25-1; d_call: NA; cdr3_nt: TGTGCCAGCAGTGAATCAGGCGGGAAGGAGACCCAGTACTTC; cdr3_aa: CASSESGGKETQYF
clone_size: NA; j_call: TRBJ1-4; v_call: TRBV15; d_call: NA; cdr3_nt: TGTGCCACCAGCAGGGGGAATGAAAAACTGTTTTTT; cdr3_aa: CATSRGNEKLFF
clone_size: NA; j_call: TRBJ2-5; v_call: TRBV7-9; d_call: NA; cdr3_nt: TGTGCCAGCAGCTTAGGGGCAGGGATCCAAGAGACCCAGTACTTC; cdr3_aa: CASSLGAGIQETQYF
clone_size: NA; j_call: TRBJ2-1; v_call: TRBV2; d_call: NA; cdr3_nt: TGTGCCAGGGTGGAGGTCCAGTCCTCCTACAATGAGCAGTTCTTC; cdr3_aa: CARVEVQSSYNEQFF
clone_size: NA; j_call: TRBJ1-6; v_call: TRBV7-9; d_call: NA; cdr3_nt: TGCGCCAGCAGCCAGGACGGGCGGGTTGGGTCACCCCTCCACTTT; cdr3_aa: CASSQDGRVGSPLHF
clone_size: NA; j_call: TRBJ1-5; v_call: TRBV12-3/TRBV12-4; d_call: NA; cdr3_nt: TGTGCCAGCAGTTTGGGGGACACCAATCAGCCCCAGCATTTT; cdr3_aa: CASSLGDTNQPQHF
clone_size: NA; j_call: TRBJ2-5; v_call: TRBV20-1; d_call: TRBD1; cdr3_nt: TGCAGTGCTAGAGATGGGGGACAGAAAGAGACCCAGTACTTC; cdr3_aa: CSARDGGQKETQYF
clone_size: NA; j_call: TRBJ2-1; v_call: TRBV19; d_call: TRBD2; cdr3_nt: TGTGCCAGTATGGGACTAGCGGGCATGCTGTTCTTC; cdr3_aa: CASMGLAGMLFF
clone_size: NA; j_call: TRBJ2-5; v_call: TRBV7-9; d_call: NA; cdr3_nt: TGTGCCAGCATCCTCGTGGGGTCTGGTGAGACCCAGTACTTC; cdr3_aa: CASILVGSGETQYF
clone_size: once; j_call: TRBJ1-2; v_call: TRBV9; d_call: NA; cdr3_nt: TGTGCCAGCAGCCTTGACGTAGACTATGGCTACACCTTC; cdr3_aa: CASSLDVDYGYTF
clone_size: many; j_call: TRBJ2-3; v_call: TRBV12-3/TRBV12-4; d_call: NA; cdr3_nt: TGTGCCAGCAGTTTGGCGGACGGTTCATTCACAGATACGCAGTATTTT; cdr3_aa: CASSLADGSFTDTQYF
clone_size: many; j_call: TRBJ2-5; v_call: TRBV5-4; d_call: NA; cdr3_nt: TGTGCCAGCAGCCCGCATTCTGGGGGCGCGGGAGAGACCCAGTACTTC; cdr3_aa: CASSPHSGGAGETQYF
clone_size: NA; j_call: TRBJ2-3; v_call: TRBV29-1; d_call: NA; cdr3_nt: TGCAGCGTTGAGCGACGGCTTGACGATACGCAGTATTTT; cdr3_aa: CSVERRLDDTQYF
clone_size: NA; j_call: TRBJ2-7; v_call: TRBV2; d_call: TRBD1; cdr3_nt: TGTGCCAGCAGTTCACAGGGGGTGCTTGGGGAGCAGTACTTC; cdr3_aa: CASSSQGVLGEQYF
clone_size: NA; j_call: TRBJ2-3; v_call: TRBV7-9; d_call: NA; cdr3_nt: TGTGCCAGCAGCTTCGGTCGCAATACGCAGTATTTT; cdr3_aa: CASSFGRNTQYF
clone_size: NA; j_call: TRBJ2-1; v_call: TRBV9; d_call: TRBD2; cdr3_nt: TGTGCCAGCAGCGTAGCCAGCCAGGGGACTAGCGGGGGGGTCAATGAGCAGTTCTTC; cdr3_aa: CASSVASQGTSGGVNEQFF